The 9 T cell receptor beta chains below all came from one sample that was sequenced in a study of T-cell reconstitution after alpha-beta-depleted transplantation in children. The authors prepared the TCRbeta library with unique molecular identifiers. Via MiXCR, TCRdb re-called the PCR reads, giving one row per CDR3 protein. The table includes around 190,000 distinct CDR3 sequences, approximately 6.3% detected once. The material was PBMCs, obtained before TCRalphabeta/CD19-depleted stem cell transplant. The receptors stem from a boy aged 2 to 10 with acute lymphoblastic leukemia, due to receive a stem cell transplant.

This clonotype was detected ten times or more. The chain links TRBV20-1 to TRBJ2-1; 9 bases are shared with TRBD2. This CDR3 is built from 15 residues. Germline loops: CDR1 DFQATT, CDR2 SNEGSKA (reference sequence). The ends lost 1 base at V and 9 bases at J; junction bases unmatched: 10. CDR3 sequence (DNA): TGCAGTGCTAGAGTTAATAGCGGGAGCTCTGGTGAGCAGTTCTTC. It translates to CSARVNSGSSGEQFF.

This clonotype has ten or more counts. The CDR3 spells CASSPTGGSREQYF. In DNA form, the CDR3 reads TGTGCCAGCAGCCCGACAGGCGGGTCTCGCGAGCAGTACTTC. The V gene is TRBV7-2, the J gene TRBJ2-7; possibly TRBD1 for D (6 bases). This CDR3 has 14 residues. Trimming stripped 5 bases from V and 6 bases from J, with 17 bases between. Germline CDR1 reads SGHTA; CDR2 reads FQGNSA.

In this sample, this clonotype turned up a few times. The V call is TRBV28, the J call TRBJ2-1, with D hard to call. The length of the CDR3 is 12 residues. Germline loops: CDR1 MDHEN, CDR2 SYDVKM. The V gene lost 4 bases and the J gene lost 5 bases, with 6 bases spanning the gap. The CDR3 nucleotides are TGTGCCAGCAGTTCCTCTAACAATGAGCAGTTCTTC. Translated, it gives CASSSSNNEQFF.

The table lists this clonotype with a few counts. V gene TRBV5-6 combines with J gene TRBJ2-5, with D perhaps TRBD2 (5 bases). V was cut by 10 bases and J by 4 bases, with 11 bases left in between. CDR1 is SGHDT, CDR2 YYEEEE, per germline. The CDR3 is 11 residues long. CDR3 nucleotide sequence: TGTGCCGCCGGACTTGGAGAGACCCAGTACTTC. Translation gives CAAGLGETQYF.

This clonotype has only a few counts. This rearrangement joins TRBV20-1 to TRBJ2-1; tentative D call: TRBD2 (6 bases). V shed 6 bases and J shed 1 base, with 16 bases lying between them. Germline CDR1 DFQATT, CDR2 SNEGSKA (reference sequence). The CDR3 extends over 15 amino acids. CDR3 sequence reads: CSAKRESRSYNEQFF. The CDR3 DNA follows: TGCAGTGCGAAACGGGAGTCGAGGTCCTACAATGAGCAGTTCTTC.

The sample holds a few counts of this clonotype. This chain uses TRBV7-2 with TRBJ1-4; a possible D gene is TRBD1 (6 bases). Trimming removed 1 base at V and 7 bases at J, with 13 bases between. This CDR3 is built from 15 residues. The germline V gene has CDR1 SGHTA and CDR2 FQGNSA. The CDR3, as DNA: TGTGCCAGCAGCTTAGTAGGGGGATTAGGTGAAAAACTGTTTTTT. It specifies CASSLVGGLGEKLFF.

This clonotype showed up just a few times. The J gene is TRBJ1-1, the V gene TRBV7-2; 9 bases agree with TRBD1. Germline V CDR1 and CDR2: SGHTA, FQGNSA. V gave up 5 bases and J gave up 11 bases; unmatched junction bases: 9. This CDR3 contains 13 residues. The chain's CDR3 is CASSIYRGQGAFF. The CDR3 nucleotides are TGTGCCAGCAGCATCTACAGGGGGCAGGGGGCTTTCTTT.

This clonotype occurred a few times. The chain combines TRBV7-8 with TRBJ2-5; TRBD2 agrees at 13 bases. Germline CDR1 reads SGHVS; CDR2 reads FQNEAQ. Trimming cost V 1 base and J 5 bases; bases outside gene matches: 13. The CDR3 covers 19 residues. CDR3: CASSLVWTGWTSGSETQYF. The CDR3 DNA reads TGTGCCAGCAGCTTAGTTTGGACAGGGTGGACTAGCGGGAGTGAGACCCAGTACTTC.

Ten or more counts support this clonotype. This chain connects TRBV19 to TRBJ2-6; possibly TRBD1 for D (6 bases). V was clipped by 6 bases and J by 0 bases, with 15 bases between them. This CDR3 region has 17 residues. Germline-derived CDR1 and CDR2 are LNHDA and SQIVND (reference sequence). The CDR3 spells CASSTGIRLSGANVLTF. CDR3 nucleotides: TGTGCCAGTAGCACAGGGATACGCCTCTCTGGGGCCAACGTCCTGACTTTC.